This T cell receptor beta chain was sequenced for a study of blood T cell repertoires in COVID-19 (dated by TCRdb to the early 2020s). For the wider study: Samples covering the acute and convalescent phases of COVID-19 were provided by collaborators in the United States, Italy and Spain. The material from the prospective study consisted of cDNA or gDNA derived from T cells, B-cell-depleted T cells, or PBMCs. Subjects who had been exposed to COVID-19, were actively infected with it, or had recovered from it provided the deeply sampled blood TCRbeta repertoires that made up the dataset. The repertoires were made available in a free public database intended to serve as a resource for research on the immune response to SARS-CoV-2. The samples were drawn from the first 160 participants of the ongoing ImmuneRACE study and from 1,254 subjects provided by 6 global collaborators. A de-identified subject ID, COVID-19 status, age in years and sex were almost always included in the sample metadata. Where HLA class I and class II types were available, the types were taken from metadata supplied by the sample provider, not from assay-based typing.

On the study overall, not on this receptor specifically: Clinical and demographic metadata were provided uncurated, with the amount varying by source and participant.

TCRbeta CDR3 regions were amplified from genomic DNA by means of the immunoSEQ Assay, a bias-controlled multiplex PCR. As for the authors' bioinformatics: Nucleated cell counts per sample were estimated from amplification of reference gene primers within the assay. Sequence reads were collapsed and filtered to measure the absolute abundance of every unique TCRbeta CDR3 rearrangement. For each sample, productive Simpson clonality was calculated as the square root of Simpson's diversity index across productive rearrangements. In its TCRdb copy, this immuneACCESS table keeps in-frame sequences only and misses some clones. Where compared with another copy, unresolved V genes explain less than half of these, and the others have no known cause. V and J calls and clone size are those listed in that table; D and trimming were worked out from the DNA. The sample records 40,000 or so clones, roughly 86% of which are singletons. Around an eighth of the sample is taken by the ten largest.

Here V drops 3 bases and J drops 10 bases, and the junction holds 8 bases not matched to any gene. CDR1 and CDR2, looked up from the germline V gene (reference sequence), are SGHNT and YYREEE. From the cysteine up to the phenylalanine, the CDR3 has a length of 15 residues. Just the 45-base CDR3 DNA is kept, in frame starting at base 1. Concerning this clone: The specificity of this receptor is unknown. There are no base qualities to consult, and no much larger clone falls within one base.

The collaborating institutions used their own protocols to collect whole blood in K2EDTA tubes. For TCRbeta analysis, collaborators shipped samples in one of three forms: frozen whole blood, isolated PBMCs, or DNA extracted from either of those sample types. This TCR came from a human donor in a cohort sampled during active COVID-19. The V and J genes are TRBV5-4 and TRBJ2-1, with 12 central nucleotides matching TRBD2. Source material: peripheral blood. The DNA reads as follows: TGTGCCAGCAGCTCCTTACTAGCGGGGGGCCGAGAGCAGTTCTTC. This codes for CASSSLLAGGREQFF.